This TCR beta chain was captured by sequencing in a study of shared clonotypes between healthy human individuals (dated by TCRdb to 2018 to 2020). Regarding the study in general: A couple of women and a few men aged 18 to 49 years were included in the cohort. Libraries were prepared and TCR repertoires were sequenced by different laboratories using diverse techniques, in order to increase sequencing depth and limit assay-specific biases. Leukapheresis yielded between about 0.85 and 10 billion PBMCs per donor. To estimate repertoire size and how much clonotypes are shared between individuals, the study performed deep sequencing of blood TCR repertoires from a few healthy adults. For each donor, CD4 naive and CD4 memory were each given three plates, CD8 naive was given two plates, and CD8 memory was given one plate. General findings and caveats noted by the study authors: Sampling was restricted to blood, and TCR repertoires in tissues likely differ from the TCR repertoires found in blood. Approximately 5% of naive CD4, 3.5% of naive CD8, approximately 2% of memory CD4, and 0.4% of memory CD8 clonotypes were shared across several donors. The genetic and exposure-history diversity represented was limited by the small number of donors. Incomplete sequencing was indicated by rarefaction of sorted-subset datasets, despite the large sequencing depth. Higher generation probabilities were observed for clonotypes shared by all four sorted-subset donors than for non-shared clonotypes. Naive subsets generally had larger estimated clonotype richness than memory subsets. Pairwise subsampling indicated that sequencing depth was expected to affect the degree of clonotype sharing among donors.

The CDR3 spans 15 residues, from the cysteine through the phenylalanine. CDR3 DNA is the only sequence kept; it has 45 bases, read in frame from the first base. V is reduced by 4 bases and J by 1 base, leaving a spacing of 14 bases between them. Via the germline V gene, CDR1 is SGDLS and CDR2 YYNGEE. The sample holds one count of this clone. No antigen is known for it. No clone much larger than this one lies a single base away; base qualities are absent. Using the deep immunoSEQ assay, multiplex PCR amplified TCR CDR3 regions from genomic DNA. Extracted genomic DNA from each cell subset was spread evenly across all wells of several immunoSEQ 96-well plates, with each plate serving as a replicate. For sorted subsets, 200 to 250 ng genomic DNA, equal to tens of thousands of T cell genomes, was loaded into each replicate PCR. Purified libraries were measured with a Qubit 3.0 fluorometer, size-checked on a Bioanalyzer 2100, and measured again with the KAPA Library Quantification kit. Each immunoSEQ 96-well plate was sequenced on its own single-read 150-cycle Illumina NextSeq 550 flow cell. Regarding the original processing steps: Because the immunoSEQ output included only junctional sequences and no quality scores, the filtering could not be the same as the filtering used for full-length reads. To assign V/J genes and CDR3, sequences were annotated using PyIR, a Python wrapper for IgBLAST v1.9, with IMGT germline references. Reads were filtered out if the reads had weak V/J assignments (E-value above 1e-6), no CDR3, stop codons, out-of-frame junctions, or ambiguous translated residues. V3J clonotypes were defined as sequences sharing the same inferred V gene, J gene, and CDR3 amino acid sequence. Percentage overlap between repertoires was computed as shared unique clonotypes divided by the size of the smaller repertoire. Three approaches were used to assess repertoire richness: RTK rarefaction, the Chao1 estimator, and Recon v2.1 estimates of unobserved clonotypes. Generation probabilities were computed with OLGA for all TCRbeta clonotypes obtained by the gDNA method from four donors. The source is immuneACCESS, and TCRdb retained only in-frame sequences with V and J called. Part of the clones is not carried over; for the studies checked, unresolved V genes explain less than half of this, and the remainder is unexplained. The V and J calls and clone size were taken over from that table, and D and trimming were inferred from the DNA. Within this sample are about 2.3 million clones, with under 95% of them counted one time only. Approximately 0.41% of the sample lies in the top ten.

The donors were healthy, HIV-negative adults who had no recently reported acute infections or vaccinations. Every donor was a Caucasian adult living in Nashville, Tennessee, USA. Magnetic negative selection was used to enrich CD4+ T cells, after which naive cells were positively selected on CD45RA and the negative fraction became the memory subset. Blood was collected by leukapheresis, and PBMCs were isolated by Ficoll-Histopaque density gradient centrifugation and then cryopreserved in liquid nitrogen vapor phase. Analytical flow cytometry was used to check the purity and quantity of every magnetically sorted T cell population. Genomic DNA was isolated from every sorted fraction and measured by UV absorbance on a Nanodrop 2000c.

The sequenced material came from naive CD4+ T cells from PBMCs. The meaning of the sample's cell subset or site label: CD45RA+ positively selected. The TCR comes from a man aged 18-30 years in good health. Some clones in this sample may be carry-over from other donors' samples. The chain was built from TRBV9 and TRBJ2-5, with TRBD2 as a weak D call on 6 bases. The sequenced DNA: TGTGCCAGCAGCATAACCGGGGGTCCCCAAGAGACCCAGTACTTC. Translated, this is CASSITGGPQETQYF.